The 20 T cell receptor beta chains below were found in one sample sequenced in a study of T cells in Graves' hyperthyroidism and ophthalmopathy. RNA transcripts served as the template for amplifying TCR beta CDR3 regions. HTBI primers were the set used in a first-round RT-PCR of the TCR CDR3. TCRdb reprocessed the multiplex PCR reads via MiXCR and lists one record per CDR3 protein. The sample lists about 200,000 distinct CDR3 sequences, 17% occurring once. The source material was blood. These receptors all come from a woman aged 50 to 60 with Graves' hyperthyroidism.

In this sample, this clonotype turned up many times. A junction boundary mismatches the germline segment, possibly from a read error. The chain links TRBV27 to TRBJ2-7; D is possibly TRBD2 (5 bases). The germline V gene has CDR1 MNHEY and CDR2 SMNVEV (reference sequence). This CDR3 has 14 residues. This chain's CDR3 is CASRARLEAYEQCF. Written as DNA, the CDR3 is TGTGCCAGCCGGGCGCGGTTGGAGGCCTACGAGCAGTGCTTC.

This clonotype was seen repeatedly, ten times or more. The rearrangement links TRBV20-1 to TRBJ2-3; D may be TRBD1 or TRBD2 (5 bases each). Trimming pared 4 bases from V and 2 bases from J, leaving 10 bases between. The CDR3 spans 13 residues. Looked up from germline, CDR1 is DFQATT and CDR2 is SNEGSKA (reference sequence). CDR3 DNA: TGCAGTGCTATTCCGGGGCTCACAGATACGCAGTATTTT. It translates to CSAIPGLTDTQYF.

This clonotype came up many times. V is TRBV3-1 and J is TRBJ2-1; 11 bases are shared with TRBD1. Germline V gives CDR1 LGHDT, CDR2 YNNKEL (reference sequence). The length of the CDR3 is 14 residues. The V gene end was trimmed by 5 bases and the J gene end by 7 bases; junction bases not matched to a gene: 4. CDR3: CASSGTGGKNEQFF. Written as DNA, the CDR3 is TGTGCCAGCAGCGGGACAGGGGGTAAGAATGAGCAGTTCTTC.

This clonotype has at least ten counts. The CDR3 DNA is TGCGCCAGCAGCCAAGGGGATGGCTACACCTTC. It translates to CASSQGDGYTF. This rearrangement joins TRBV4-1 to TRBJ1-2; no definite D call. Trimming left V 1 base short and J 6 bases short, with 3 bases between. From germline, CDR1 is MGHRA and CDR2 YSYEKL. The CDR3 length is 11 residues.

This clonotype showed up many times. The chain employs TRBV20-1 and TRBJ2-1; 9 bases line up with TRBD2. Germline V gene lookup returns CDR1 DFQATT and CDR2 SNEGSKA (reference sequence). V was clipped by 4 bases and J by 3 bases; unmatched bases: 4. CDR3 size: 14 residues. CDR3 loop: CSATPLAGYNEQFF. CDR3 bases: TGCAGTGCTACTCCACTAGCGGGCTACAATGAGCAGTTCTTC.

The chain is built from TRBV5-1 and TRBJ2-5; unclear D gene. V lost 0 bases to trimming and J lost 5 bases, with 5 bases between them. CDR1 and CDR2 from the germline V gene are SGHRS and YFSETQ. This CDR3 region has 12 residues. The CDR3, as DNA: TGCGCCAGCAGCTTGGAATGGGAGACCCAGTACTTC. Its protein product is CASSLEWETQYF.

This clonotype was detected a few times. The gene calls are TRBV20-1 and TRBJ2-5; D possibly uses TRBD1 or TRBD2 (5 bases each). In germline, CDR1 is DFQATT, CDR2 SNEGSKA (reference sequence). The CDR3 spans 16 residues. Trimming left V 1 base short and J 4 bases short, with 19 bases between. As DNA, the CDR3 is TGCAGTGCTAGAGTGGCCGGGGCACTTTGGGGAGAGACCCAGTACTTC. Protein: CSARVAGALWGETQYF.

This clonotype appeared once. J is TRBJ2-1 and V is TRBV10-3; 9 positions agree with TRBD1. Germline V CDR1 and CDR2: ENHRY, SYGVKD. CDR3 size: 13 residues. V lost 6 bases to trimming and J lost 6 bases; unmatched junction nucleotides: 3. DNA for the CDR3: TGTGCCATCAGGGGGACAGGGATCAATGAGCAGTTCTTC. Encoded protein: CAIRGTGINEQFF.

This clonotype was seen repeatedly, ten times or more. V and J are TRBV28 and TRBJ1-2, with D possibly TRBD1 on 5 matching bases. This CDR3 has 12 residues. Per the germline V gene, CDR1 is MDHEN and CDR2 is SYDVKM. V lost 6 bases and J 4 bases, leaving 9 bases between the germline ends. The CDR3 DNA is TGTGCCAGCAGGACAGATATCTATGGCTACACCTTC. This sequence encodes CASRTDIYGYTF.

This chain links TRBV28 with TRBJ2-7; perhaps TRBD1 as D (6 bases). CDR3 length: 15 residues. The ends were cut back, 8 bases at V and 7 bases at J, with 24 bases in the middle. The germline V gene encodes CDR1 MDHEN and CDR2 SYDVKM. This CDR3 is CASQDPGVSAEEQYF. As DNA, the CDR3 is TGTGCCAGCCAAGATCCAGGGGTTTCGGCGGAAGAGCAGTACTTC.

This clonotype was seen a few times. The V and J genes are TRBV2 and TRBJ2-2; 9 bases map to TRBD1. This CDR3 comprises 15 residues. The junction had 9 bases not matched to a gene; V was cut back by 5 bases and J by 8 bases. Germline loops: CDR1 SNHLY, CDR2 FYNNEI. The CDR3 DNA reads TGTGCCAGCAGTCTACAGGGGGCCAAGGGTGGGGAGCTGTTTTTT. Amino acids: CASSLQGAKGGELFF.

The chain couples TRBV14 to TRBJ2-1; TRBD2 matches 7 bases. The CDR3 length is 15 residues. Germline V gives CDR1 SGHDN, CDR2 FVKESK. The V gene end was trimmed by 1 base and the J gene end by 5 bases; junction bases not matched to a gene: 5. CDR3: CASSQVGGQDNEQFF. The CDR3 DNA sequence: TGTGCCAGCAGCCAAGTGGGAGGGCAGGACAATGAGCAGTTCTTC.

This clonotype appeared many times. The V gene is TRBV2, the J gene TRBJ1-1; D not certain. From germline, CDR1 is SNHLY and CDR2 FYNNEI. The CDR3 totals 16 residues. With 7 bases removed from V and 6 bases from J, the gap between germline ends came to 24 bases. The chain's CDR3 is CASTFPKMATGPEAFF. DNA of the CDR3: TGTGCCAGCACTTTCCCCAAAATGGCTACGGGCCCTGAAGCTTTCTTT. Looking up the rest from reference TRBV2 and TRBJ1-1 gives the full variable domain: EPEVTQTPSHQVTQMGQEVILRCVPISNHLYFYWYRQILGQKVEFLVSFYNNEISEKSEIFDDQFSVERPDGSNFTLKIRSTKLEDSAMYFCASTFPKMATGPEAFFGQGTRLTVV.

CDR3 in amino acids: CASSFSPNSYNEQFF. The CDR3 region has the DNA TGCGCCAGCAGCTTTTCCCCCAACTCCTACAATGAGCAGTTCTTC. The V call is TRBV5-1, the J call TRBJ2-1; D unresolved. The CDR3 covers 15 residues. The V gene lost 2 bases and the J gene lost 0 bases, with 9 bases spanning the gap. Per germline, CDR1 SGHRS and CDR2 YFSETQ.

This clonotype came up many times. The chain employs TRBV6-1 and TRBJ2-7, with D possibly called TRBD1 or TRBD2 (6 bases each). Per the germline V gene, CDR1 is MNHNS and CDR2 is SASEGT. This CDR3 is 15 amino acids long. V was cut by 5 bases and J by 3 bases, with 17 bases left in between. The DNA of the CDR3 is TGTGCCAGCAGTTATGGGGGGCGCGGAATCTACGAGCAGTACTTC. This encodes CASSYGGRGIYEQYF.

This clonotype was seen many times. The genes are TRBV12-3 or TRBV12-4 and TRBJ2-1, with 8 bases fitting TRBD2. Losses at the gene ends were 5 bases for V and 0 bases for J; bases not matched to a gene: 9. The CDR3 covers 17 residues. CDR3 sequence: CASSPSGTSRSYNEQFF. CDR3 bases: TGTGCCAGCAGTCCATCTGGGACTAGTCGCTCCTACAATGAGCAGTTCTTC.

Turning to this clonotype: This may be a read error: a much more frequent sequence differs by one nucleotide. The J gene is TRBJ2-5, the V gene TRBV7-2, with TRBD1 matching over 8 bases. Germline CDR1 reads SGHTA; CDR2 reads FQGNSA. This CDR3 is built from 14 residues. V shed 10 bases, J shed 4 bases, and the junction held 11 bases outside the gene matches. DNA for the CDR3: TGTGCCATCAGTACAACCGGGACAGGAGAGACCCAGTACTTC. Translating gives CAISTTGTGETQYF.

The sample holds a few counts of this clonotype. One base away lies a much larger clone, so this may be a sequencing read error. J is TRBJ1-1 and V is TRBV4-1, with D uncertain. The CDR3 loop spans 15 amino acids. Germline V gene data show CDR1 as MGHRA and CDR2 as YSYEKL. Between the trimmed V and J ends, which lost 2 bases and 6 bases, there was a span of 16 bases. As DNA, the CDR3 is TGCGCCAGCAGCCAATCCTGGTCAGTCGACGCTGAAGCTTTCTTT. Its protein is CASSQSWSVDAEAFF.

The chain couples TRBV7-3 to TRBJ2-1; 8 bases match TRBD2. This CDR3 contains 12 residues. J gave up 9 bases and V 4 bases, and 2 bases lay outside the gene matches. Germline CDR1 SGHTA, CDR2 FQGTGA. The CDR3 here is CASSSLAGEQFF. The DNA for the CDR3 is TGTGCCAGCAGCTCCCTAGCGGGTGAGCAGTTCTTC.

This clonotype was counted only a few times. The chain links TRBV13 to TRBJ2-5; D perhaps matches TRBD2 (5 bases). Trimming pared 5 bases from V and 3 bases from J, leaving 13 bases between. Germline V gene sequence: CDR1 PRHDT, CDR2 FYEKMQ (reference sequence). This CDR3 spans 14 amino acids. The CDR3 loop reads CASSPSSTEETQYF. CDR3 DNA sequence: TGTGCCAGCAGCCCTTCTAGCACGGAAGAGACCCAGTACTTC.